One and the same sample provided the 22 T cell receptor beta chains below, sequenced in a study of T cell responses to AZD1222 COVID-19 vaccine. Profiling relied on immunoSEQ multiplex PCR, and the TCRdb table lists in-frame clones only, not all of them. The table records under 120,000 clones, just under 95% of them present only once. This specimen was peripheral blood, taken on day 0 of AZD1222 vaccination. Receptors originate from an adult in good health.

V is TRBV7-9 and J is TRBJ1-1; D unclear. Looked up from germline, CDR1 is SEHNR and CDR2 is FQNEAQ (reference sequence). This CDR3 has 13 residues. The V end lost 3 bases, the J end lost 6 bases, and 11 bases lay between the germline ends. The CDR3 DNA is TGTGCCAGCAGCTTCTTACAACTGTCTGAAGCTTTCTTT. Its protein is CASSFLQLSEAFF.

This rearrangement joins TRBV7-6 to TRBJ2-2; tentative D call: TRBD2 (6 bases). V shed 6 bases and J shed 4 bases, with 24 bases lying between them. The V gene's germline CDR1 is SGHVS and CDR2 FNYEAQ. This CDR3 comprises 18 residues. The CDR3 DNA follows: TGTGCCAGCAGTCCCCTCAATGGCGGGGAGTCGGGCACCGGGGAGCTGTTTTTT. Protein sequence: CASSPLNGGESGTGELFF.

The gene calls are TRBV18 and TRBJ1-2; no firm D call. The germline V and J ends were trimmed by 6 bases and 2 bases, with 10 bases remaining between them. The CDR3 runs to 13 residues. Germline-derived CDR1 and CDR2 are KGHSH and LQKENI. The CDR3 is CASSGQANYGYTF. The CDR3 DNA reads TGTGCCAGCTCGGGTCAGGCGAACTATGGCTACACCTTC. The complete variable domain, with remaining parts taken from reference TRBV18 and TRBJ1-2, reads NAGVMQNPRHLVRRRGQEARLRCSPMKGHSHVYWYRQLPEEGLKFMVYLQKENIIDESGMPKERFSAEFPKEGPSILRIQQVVRGDSAAYFCASSGQANYGYTFGSGTRLTVV.

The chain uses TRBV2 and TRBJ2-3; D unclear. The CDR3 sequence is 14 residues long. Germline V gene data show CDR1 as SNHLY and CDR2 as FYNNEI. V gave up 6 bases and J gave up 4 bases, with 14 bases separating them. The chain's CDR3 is CASRAGRGADTQYF. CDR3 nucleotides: TGTGCCAGCAGGGCTGGACGAGGCGCAGATACGCAGTATTTT.

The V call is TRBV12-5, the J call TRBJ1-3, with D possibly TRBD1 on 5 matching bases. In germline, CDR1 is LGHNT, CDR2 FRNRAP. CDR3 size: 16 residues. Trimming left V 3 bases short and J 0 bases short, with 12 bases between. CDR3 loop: CASGFWAGTSGNTIYF. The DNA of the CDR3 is TGTGCTAGTGGTTTTTGGGCAGGGACCTCTGGAAACACCATATATTTT.

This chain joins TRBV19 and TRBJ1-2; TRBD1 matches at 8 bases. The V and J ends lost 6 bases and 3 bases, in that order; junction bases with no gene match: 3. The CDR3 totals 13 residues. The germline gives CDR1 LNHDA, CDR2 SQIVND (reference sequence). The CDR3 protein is CASSRGLDYGYTF. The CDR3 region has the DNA TGTGCCAGTAGCAGGGGGCTAGACTATGGCTACACCTTC.

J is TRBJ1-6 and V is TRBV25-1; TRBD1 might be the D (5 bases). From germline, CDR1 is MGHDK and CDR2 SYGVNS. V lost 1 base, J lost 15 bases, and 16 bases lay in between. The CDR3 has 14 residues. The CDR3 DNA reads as TGTGCCAGCAGTGAATGGGGGGGGGTAGGAGACCTCCACTTT. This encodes CASSEWGGVGDLHF.

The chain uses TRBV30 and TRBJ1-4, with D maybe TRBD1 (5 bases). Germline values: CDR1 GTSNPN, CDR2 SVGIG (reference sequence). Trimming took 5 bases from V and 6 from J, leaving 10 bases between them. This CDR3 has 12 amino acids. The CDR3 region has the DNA TGTGCCTGGGGAGGGGCCCATGAAAAACTGTTTTTT. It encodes CAWGGAHEKLFF.

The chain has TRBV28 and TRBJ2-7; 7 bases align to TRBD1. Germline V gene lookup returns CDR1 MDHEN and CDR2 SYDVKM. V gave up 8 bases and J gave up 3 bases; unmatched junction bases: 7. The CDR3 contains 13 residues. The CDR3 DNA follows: TGTGCCAGCGGACAGGTTGGTTTCTACGAGCAGTACTTC. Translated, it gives CASGQVGFYEQYF.

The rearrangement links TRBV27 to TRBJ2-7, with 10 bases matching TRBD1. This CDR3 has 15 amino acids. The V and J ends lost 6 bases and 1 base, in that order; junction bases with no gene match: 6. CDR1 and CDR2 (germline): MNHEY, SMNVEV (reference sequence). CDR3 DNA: TGTGCCAGCAGGCAGACAGGGGGCCTTTCCTACGAGCAGTACTTC. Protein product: CASRQTGGLSYEQYF.

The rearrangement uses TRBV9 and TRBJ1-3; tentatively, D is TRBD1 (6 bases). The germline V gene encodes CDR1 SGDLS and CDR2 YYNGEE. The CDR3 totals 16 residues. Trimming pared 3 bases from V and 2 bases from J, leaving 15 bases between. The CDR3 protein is CASSAHSGTTGNTIYF. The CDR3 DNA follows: TGTGCCAGCAGCGCACACTCCGGGACAACTGGAAACACCATATATTTT.

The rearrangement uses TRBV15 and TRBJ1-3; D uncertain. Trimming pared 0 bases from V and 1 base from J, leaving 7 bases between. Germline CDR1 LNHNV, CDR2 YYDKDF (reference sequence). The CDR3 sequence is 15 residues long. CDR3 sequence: CATSRDRVSGNTIYF. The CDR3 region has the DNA TGTGCCACCAGCAGAGATCGGGTATCTGGAAACACCATATATTTT.

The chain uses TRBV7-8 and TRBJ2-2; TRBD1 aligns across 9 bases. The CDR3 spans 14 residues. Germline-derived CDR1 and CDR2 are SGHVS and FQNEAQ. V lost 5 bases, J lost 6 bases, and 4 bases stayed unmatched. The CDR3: CASSLDRGAGELFF. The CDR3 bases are TGTGCCAGCAGCCTGGACAGGGGAGCCGGGGAGCTGTTTTTT.

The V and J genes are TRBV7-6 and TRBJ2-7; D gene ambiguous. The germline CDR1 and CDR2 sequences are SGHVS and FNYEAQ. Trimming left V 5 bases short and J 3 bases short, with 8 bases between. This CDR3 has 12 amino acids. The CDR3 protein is CASSPMGYEQYF. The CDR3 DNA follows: TGTGCCAGCAGCCCCATGGGCTACGAGCAGTACTTC.

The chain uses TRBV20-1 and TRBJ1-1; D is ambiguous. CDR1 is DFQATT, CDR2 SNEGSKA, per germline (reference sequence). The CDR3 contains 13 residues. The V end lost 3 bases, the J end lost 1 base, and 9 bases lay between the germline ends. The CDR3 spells CSASLTGNTEAFF. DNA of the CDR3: TGCAGTGCTAGTCTCACCGGGAACACTGAAGCTTTCTTT.

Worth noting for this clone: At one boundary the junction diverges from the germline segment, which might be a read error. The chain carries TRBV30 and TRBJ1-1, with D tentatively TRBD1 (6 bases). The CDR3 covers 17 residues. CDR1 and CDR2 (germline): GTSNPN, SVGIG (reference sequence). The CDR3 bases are TGTGCCTGGAGCTCCACCCTGACAAGGGGGATGAAGACTGAAGCTTTCTTT. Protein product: CAWSSTLTRGMKTEAFF.

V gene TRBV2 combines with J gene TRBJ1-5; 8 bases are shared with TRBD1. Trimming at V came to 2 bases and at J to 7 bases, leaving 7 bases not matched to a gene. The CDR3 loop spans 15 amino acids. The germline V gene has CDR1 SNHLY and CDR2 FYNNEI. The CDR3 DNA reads TGTGCCAGCAGTGAAAGGAGGACAGGGTACCAGCCCCAGCATTTT. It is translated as CASSERRTGYQPQHF.

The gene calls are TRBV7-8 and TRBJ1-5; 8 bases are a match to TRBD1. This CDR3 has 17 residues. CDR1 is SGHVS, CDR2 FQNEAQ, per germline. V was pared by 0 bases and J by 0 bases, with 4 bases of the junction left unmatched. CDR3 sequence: CASSLAGTGFSNQPQHF. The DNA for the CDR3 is TGTGCCAGCAGCTTAGCGGGGACAGGATTTAGCAATCAGCCCCAGCATTTT.

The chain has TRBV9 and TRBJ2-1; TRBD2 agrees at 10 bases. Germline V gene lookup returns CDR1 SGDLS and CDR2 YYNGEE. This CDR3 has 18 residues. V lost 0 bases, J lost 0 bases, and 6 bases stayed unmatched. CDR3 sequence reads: CASSVGSGGASSYNEQFF. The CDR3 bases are TGTGCCAGCAGCGTAGGCAGCGGGGGGGCCAGCTCCTACAATGAGCAGTTCTTC.

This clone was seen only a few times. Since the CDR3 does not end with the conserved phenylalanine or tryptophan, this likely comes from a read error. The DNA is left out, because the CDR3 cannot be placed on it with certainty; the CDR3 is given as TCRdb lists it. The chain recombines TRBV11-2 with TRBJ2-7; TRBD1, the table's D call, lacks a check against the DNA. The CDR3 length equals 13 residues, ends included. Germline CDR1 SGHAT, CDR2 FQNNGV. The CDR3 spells CASSSLPGTGLLN.

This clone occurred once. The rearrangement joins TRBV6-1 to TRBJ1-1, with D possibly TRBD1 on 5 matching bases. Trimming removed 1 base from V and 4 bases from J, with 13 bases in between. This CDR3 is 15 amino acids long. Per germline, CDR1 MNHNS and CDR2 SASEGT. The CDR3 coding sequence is TGTGCCAGCAGTGAAGTGGCAGGCCAGGGCACTGAAGCTTTCTTT. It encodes CASSEVAGQGTEAFF.

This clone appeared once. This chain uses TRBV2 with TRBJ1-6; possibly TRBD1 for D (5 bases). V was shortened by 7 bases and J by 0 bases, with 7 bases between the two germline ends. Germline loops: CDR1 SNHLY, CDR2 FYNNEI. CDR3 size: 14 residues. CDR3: CASIDSSYNSPLHF. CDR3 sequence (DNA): TGTGCCAGCATTGACAGCTCCTATAATTCACCCCTCCACTTT.